Listed below are T cell receptor beta chains from one sample, sequenced in a study of T cells in Graves' hyperthyroidism and ophthalmopathy. Each CDR3 protein gets one entry after TCRdb re-called the multiplex PCR reads with MiXCR. The repertoire includes nearly 600,000 distinct CDR3 sequences, 13% to 15% of them detected once, and approximately 6.4% sits in the top ten. Sequencing was carried out using blood. These receptors were collected from a woman under 30 with Graves' ophthalmopathy. CDR3s include the opening cysteine and the closing phenylalanine or tryptophan. Fields, in order: D gene, clone size, V gene, J gene, CDR3 length, CDR3 protein, CDR3 DNA. The D gene is left open where the match is weak. Not all rows give a size; the values are once, few, many and, for expanded clones, a class.

D gene: NA; clone size: many; V gene: TRBV12-3/TRBV12-4; J gene: TRBJ2-7; CDR3 length: 13; CDR3 protein: CASTLGGFSEQYF; CDR3 DNA: TGTGCCAGCACGCTGGGCGGCTTCAGCGAGCAGTACTTC
D gene: NA; clone size: NA; V gene: TRBV7-2; J gene: TRBJ2-7; CDR3 length: 14; CDR3 protein: CASSLRTDASEQYF; CDR3 DNA: TGTGCCAGCAGCTTACGAACCGACGCGAGCGAGCAGTACTTC
D gene: NA; clone size: many; V gene: TRBV20-1; J gene: TRBJ2-3; CDR3 length: 14; CDR3 protein: CSARPTGAGDTQYF; CDR3 DNA: TGCAGTGCTAGGCCTACAGGAGCCGGAGATACGCAGTATTTT
D gene: TRBD2; clone size: NA; V gene: TRBV5-1; J gene: TRBJ2-1; CDR3 length: 15; CDR3 protein: CASSPGTSTFDEQFF; CDR3 DNA: TGCGCCAGCAGCCCCGGGACTAGCACATTCGATGAGCAGTTCTTC
D gene: NA; clone size: many; V gene: TRBV19; J gene: TRBJ2-1; CDR3 length: 17; CDR3 protein: CASSITTRGDPYNEQFF; CDR3 DNA: TGTGCCAGTAGTATTACTACCAGAGGGGATCCCTACAATGAGCAGTTCTTC
D gene: NA; clone size: NA; V gene: TRBV10-3; J gene: TRBJ2-5; CDR3 length: 12; CDR3 protein: CAISDIMGTQYF; CDR3 DNA: TGTGCCATCAGTGACATTATGGGGACCCAGTACTTC
D gene: NA; clone size: many; V gene: TRBV11-2; J gene: TRBJ2-1; CDR3 length: 15; CDR3 protein: CASSLVNSPYNEQFF; CDR3 DNA: TGTGCCAGCAGCTTGGTAAACAGCCCCTACAATGAGCAGTTCTTC
D gene: TRBD2; clone size: many; V gene: TRBV20-1; J gene: TRBJ2-7; CDR3 length: 13; CDR3 protein: CSAQTSATYEQYF; CDR3 DNA: TGCAGTGCTCAGACTAGCGCTACCTACGAGCAGTACTTC
D gene: TRBD2; clone size: few; V gene: TRBV20-1; J gene: TRBJ2-1; CDR3 length: 15; CDR3 protein: CSAAPGAGGPNEQFF; CDR3 DNA: TGCAGTGCTGCTCCGGGAGCGGGAGGGCCTAATGAGCAGTTCTTC
D gene: TRBD2; clone size: NA; V gene: TRBV9; J gene: TRBJ2-1; CDR3 length: 15; CDR3 protein: CASSDGLAGDNEQFF; CDR3 DNA: TGTGCCAGCAGCGACGGACTAGCGGGAGATAATGAGCAGTTCTTC
D gene: NA; clone size: NA; V gene: TRBV3-1; J gene: TRBJ1-1; CDR3 length: 15; CDR3 protein: CASSQSPRDTAEAFF; CDR3 DNA: TGTGCCAGCAGCCAAAGCCCCCGGGACACAGCTGAAGCTTTCTTT
D gene: NA; clone size: many; V gene: TRBV7-6; J gene: TRBJ2-1; CDR3 length: 13; CDR3 protein: CASSFRVNNEQFF; CDR3 DNA: TGTGCCAGCAGCTTTAGAGTCAACAATGAGCAGTTCTTC
D gene: TRBD2; clone size: many; V gene: TRBV11-2; J gene: TRBJ2-1; CDR3 length: 16; CDR3 protein: CASSYPGLAGINEQFF; CDR3 DNA: TGTGCCAGCAGCTACCCGGGACTAGCGGGAATCAATGAGCAGTTCTTC
D gene: NA; clone size: many; V gene: TRBV10-3; J gene: TRBJ2-7; CDR3 length: 14; CDR3 protein: CAISELAGTHEQYF; CDR3 DNA: TGTGCCATCAGTGAGTTGGCAGGGACCCACGAGCAGTACTTC
D gene: TRBD1; clone size: once; V gene: TRBV5-1; J gene: TRBJ2-7; CDR3 length: 15; CDR3 protein: CASSLGDRAPYEQYF; CDR3 DNA: TGCGCCAGCAGCTTGGGGGACAGGGCCCCCTACGAGCAGTACTTC
D gene: NA; clone size: many; V gene: TRBV20-1; J gene: TRBJ2-3; CDR3 length: 16; CDR3 protein: CSANSRLTTSTDTQYF; CDR3 DNA: TGCAGTGCCAACTCCAGGTTAACTACTAGCACAGATACGCAGTATTTT
D gene: TRBD2; clone size: NA; V gene: TRBV20-1; J gene: TRBJ2-7; CDR3 length: 16; CDR3 protein: CSASPGGSGRAYEQYF; CDR3 DNA: TGCAGTGCTTCCCCGGGTGGTAGCGGGAGGGCCTACGAGCAGTACTTC
D gene: NA; clone size: many; V gene: TRBV6-1; J gene: TRBJ2-7; CDR3 length: 13; CDR3 protein: CASARERNYEQYF; CDR3 DNA: TGTGCCAGCGCTAGGGAGAGGAACTACGAGCAGTACTTC
D gene: TRBD1; clone size: few; V gene: TRBV4-1; J gene: TRBJ2-7; CDR3 length: 15; CDR3 protein: CASSQVGQVFYEQYF; CDR3 DNA: TGCGCCAGCAGCCAAGTGGGACAGGTTTTCTACGAGCAGTACTTC
D gene: NA; clone size: many; V gene: TRBV28; J gene: TRBJ1-4; CDR3 length: 15; CDR3 protein: CASTSWEDTNEKLFF; CDR3 DNA: TGTGCCAGCACTTCATGGGAGGACACTAATGAAAAACTGTTTTTT
D gene: NA; clone size: many; V gene: TRBV2; J gene: TRBJ2-1; CDR3 length: 17; CDR3 protein: CAPRKPQGKSSYNEQFF; CDR3 DNA: TGTGCCCCCCGTAAGCCGCAGGGGAAGAGCTCCTACAATGAGCAGTTCTTC
D gene: NA; clone size: many; V gene: TRBV2; J gene: TRBJ1-1; CDR3 length: 15; CDR3 protein: CASSDRPIGNTEAFF; CDR3 DNA: TGTGCCAGCAGTGACAGGCCCATCGGGAACACTGAAGCTTTCTTT
D gene: NA; clone size: few; V gene: TRBV7-9; J gene: TRBJ2-7; CDR3 length: 14; CDR3 protein: CASLGGVSSYEQYF; CDR3 DNA: TGTGCCAGCCTGGGTGGGGTAAGCTCCTACGAGCAGTACTTC
D gene: TRBD2; clone size: few; V gene: TRBV4-2; J gene: TRBJ2-7; CDR3 length: 15; CDR3 protein: CASSHYSGGAYEQYF; CDR3 DNA: TGTGCCAGCAGCCATTATAGCGGGGGGGCCTACGAGCAGTACTTC
D gene: NA; clone size: once; V gene: TRBV29-1; J gene: TRBJ1-3; CDR3 length: 15; CDR3 protein: CSAGAGAFSGNTIYF; CDR3 DNA: TGCAGCGCGGGAGCAGGGGCCTTCTCTGGAAACACCATATATTTT
D gene: TRBD1; clone size: NA; V gene: TRBV2; J gene: TRBJ1-1; CDR3 length: 18; CDR3 protein: CASSPPGPWTGARTEAFF; CDR3 DNA: TGTGCCAGCAGCCCTCCGGGACCCTGGACAGGGGCGAGGACTGAAGCTTTCTTT
D gene: NA; clone size: many; V gene: TRBV7-9; J gene: TRBJ2-5; CDR3 length: 15; CDR3 protein: CASSLAQPSVETQYF; CDR3 DNA: TGTGCCAGCAGCTTAGCGCAGCCCTCGGTCGAGACCCAGTACTTC
D gene: NA; clone size: few; V gene: TRBV27; J gene: TRBJ1-4; CDR3 length: 15; CDR3 protein: CASSFAGGRSEKLFF; CDR3 DNA: TGTGCCAGCAGTTTTGCGGGGGGGAGAAGTGAAAAACTGTTTTTT
D gene: TRBD1; clone size: many; V gene: TRBV12-3/TRBV12-4; J gene: TRBJ2-7; CDR3 length: 15; CDR3 protein: CASSLAAGGSREQYF; CDR3 DNA: TGTGCCAGCAGTTTAGCGGCAGGGGGCTCCCGGGAGCAGTACTTC
D gene: TRBD2; clone size: few; V gene: TRBV7-2; J gene: TRBJ2-1; CDR3 length: 16; CDR3 protein: CASSFSTREAYNEQFF; CDR3 DNA: TGTGCCAGCAGCTTCTCGACGCGGGAGGCCTACAATGAGCAGTTCTTC
D gene: NA; clone size: NA; V gene: TRBV6-1; J gene: TRBJ2-6; CDR3 length: 17; CDR3 protein: CASRPTGLYSGANVLTF; CDR3 DNA: TGTGCCAGCAGGCCGACAGGCCTATACTCTGGGGCCAACGTCCTGACTTTC
D gene: TRBD2; clone size: NA; V gene: TRBV11-3; J gene: TRBJ2-7; CDR3 length: 14; CDR3 protein: CASSRLAGGSEQYF; CDR3 DNA: TGTGCCAGCAGCCGTCTAGCGGGAGGATCTGAGCAGTACTTC
D gene: NA; clone size: NA; V gene: TRBV2; J gene: TRBJ2-4; CDR3 length: 12; CDR3 protein: CASLGAKNIQYF; CDR3 DNA: TGTGCCAGCCTAGGAGCCAAAAACATTCAGTACTTC
D gene: TRBD1; clone size: few; V gene: TRBV12-3/TRBV12-4; J gene: TRBJ2-2; CDR3 length: 17; CDR3 protein: CASSHRDRVDYTGELFF; CDR3 DNA: TGTGCCAGCAGTCACCGGGACAGGGTGGACTACACCGGGGAGCTGTTTTTT
D gene: TRBD2; clone size: few; V gene: TRBV7-9; J gene: TRBJ2-3; CDR3 length: 16; CDR3 protein: CASSSPLRGVTDTQYF; CDR3 DNA: TGTGCCAGCAGCTCCCCCCTCCGGGGGGTCACAGATACGCAGTATTTT
D gene: TRBD2; clone size: NA; V gene: TRBV7-2; J gene: TRBJ2-3; CDR3 length: 18; CDR3 protein: CASSLLERLASRTDTQYF; CDR3 DNA: TGTGCCAGCAGCCTTTTAGAGAGACTAGCCTCCCGCACAGATACGCAGTATTTT
D gene: TRBD2; clone size: many; V gene: TRBV27; J gene: TRBJ2-1; CDR3 length: 15; CDR3 protein: CASNLGGGSYNEQFF; CDR3 DNA: TGTGCCAGCAACCTGGGGGGGGGCTCCTACAATGAGCAGTTCTTC
D gene: NA; clone size: few; V gene: TRBV5-1; J gene: TRBJ2-1; CDR3 length: 16; CDR3 protein: CASSPIEGFSYNEQFF; CDR3 DNA: TGCGCCAGCAGCCCGATTGAAGGGTTCTCCTACAATGAGCAGTTCTTC
D gene: NA; clone size: few; V gene: TRBV2; J gene: TRBJ1-5; CDR3 length: 12; CDR3 protein: CASRTISRPQHF; CDR3 DNA: TGTGCCAGCAGGACTATATCAAGGCCCCAGCATTTT
D gene: TRBD1; clone size: many; V gene: TRBV10-3; J gene: TRBJ1-1; CDR3 length: 14; CDR3 protein: CAISELTGDTEAFF; CDR3 DNA: TGTGCCATCAGTGAGTTGACAGGGGACACTGAAGCTTTCTTT
D gene: TRBD1; clone size: NA; V gene: TRBV7-8; J gene: TRBJ2-2; CDR3 length: 17; CDR3 protein: CASSFTGGDLNTGELFF; CDR3 DNA: TGTGCCAGCAGCTTTACAGGGGGCGATTTGAACACCGGGGAGCTGTTTTTT
D gene: NA; clone size: NA; V gene: TRBV10-3; J gene: TRBJ2-2; CDR3 length: 15; CDR3 protein: CAISEGEANSRELFF; CDR3 DNA: TGTGCCATCAGTGAAGGGGAGGCAAACTCCAGGGAGCTGTTTTTT
D gene: NA; clone size: many; V gene: TRBV2; J gene: TRBJ1-1; CDR3 length: 12; CDR3 protein: CASSGIWGEAFF; CDR3 DNA: TGTGCCAGCAGTGGAATATGGGGGGAAGCTTTCTTT
D gene: NA; clone size: NA; V gene: TRBV25-1; J gene: TRBJ2-7; CDR3 length: 15; CDR3 protein: CASSDPGTRSYEQYF; CDR3 DNA: TGTGCCAGCAGTGATCCCGGGACCCGCTCCTACGAGCAGTACTTC
D gene: NA; clone size: many; V gene: TRBV12-3/TRBV12-4; J gene: TRBJ1-1; CDR3 length: 14; CDR3 protein: CASSPHRYNTEAFF; CDR3 DNA: TGTGCCAGCAGTCCCCACAGATACAACACTGAAGCTTTCTTT
D gene: TRBD2; clone size: many; V gene: TRBV20-1; J gene: TRBJ2-7; CDR3 length: 14; CDR3 protein: CSAITSGRFYEQYF; CDR3 DNA: TGCAGTGCGATTACTAGCGGGAGGTTTTACGAGCAGTACTTC